Listed below are T cell receptor beta chains from one sample, sequenced in a study of beta chain features in type 1 diabetes. Sequenced by immunoSEQ multiplex PCR; TCRdb stores in-frame clones only, minus some. The table records 300,000 to 350,000 clones, less than 15% of them present only once. Sequencing input: central memory CD4+ T cells from blood. These receptors came from a man aged 25 to 45 in good health. Each CDR3 is given with its conserved first and last residue. A D gene is named only where the DNA matches it firmly. Size is stated for part of the rows, as once, few or many counts, or as a class when the clone is expanded.

-	TRBV19	-	TRBJ2-6	TGTGCCAGTAGTATTGCAGGGATTCTCTCTGGGGCCAACGTCCTGACTTTC	CASSIAGILSGANVLTF
-	TRBV14	many	TRBJ2-7	TGTGCCAGCAGCTACTCGACAGTCTCCTACGAGCAGTACTTC	CASSYSTVSYEQYF
TRBD1	TRBV27	few	TRBJ1-4	TGTGCCAGCAGAAGGCAGGGGGCCGGTATTGAAAAACTGTTTTTT	CASRRQGAGIEKLFF
TRBD2	TRBV7-9	many	TRBJ2-1	TGTGCCAGCAGCTTAGATTTCTTAGCGGGAGTGGATGAGCAGTTCTTC	CASSLDFLAGVDEQFF
-	TRBV30	few	TRBJ2-5	TGTGCCTGGAGTGTTTCGGGGCAAGAGACCCAGTACTTC	CAWSVSGQETQYF
-	TRBV7-2	few	TRBJ2-3	TGTGCCAGCAGCCCAGACAGAAAATACACAGATACGCAGTATTTT	CASSPDRKYTDTQYF
-	TRBV7-6	-	TRBJ2-7	TGTGCCAGCAGCTTAGGAGTTCCCTACGAGCAGTACTTC	CASSLGVPYEQYF
TRBD1	TRBV5-6	-	TRBJ2-2	TGTGCCAGCAGCCTACAGGGGGCTGGCGGGGAGCTGTTTTTT	CASSLQGAGGELFF
-	TRBV2	-	TRBJ2-4	TGTGCCAGCAGTTTAGAATTAAAAAACATTCAGTACTTC	CASSLELKNIQYF
-	TRBV7-2	-	TRBJ2-3	TGTGCCAGCAGCCGGGGGGCAAGCACAGATACGCAGTATTTT	CASSRGASTDTQYF
TRBD2	TRBV27	-	TRBJ2-1	TGTGCCAGCAGTCAGAAGCGGGAACAATCTGAGCAGTTCTTC	CASSQKREQSEQFF
-	TRBV2	few	TRBJ2-7	TGTGCCAGCAGGGCTCCAACTGATTACGAGCAGTACTTC	CASRAPTDYEQYF
TRBD1	TRBV19	-	TRBJ2-2	TGTGCCAGTAGTCCCGGGACAGGGCGGACCGGGGAGCTGTTTTTT	CASSPGTGRTGELFF
-	TRBV5-1	-	TRBJ2-7	TGCGCCAGCAGGTTCGGGACTCGACCCTACGAGCAGTACTTC	CASRFGTRPYEQYF
-	TRBV5-5	few	TRBJ2-2	TGTGCCAGCAGCGAATGGGCCAGCTACACCGGGGAGCTGTTTTTT	CASSEWASYTGELFF
-	TRBV5-1	few	TRBJ1-2	TGCGCCAGCAGCTTGGACCCAAACTATGGCTACACCTTC	CASSLDPNYGYTF
-	TRBV12-5	-	TRBJ1-4	TGTGCTAGTGGTTTGGGGATTGACAGAGAAAAACTGTTTTTT	CASGLGIDREKLFF
-	TRBV25-1	-	TRBJ2-5	TGTGCCAGCAGTGAATCTCGTGGGCGCGTGGAGACCCAGTACTTC	CASSESRGRVETQYF
-	TRBV6-1	-	TRBJ2-5	TGTGCCAGCAGAAGGGATCCTGAGACCCAGTACTTC	CASRRDPETQYF
-	TRBV7-2	-	TRBJ2-2	TGTGCCAGCAGCTCTCGGACCGGGGAGCTGTTTTTT	CASSSRTGELFF
TRBD2	TRBV7-7	-	TRBJ2-1	TGTGCCAGCAGCCCCGGGGGGGATGTCTACAATGAGCAGTTCTTC	CASSPGGDVYNEQFF
-	TRBV20-1	-	TRBJ2-5	TGCAGTGCCCGGAGAGAGACCCAGTACTTC	CSARRETQYF
TRBD2	TRBV4-3	-	TRBJ2-6	TGCGCCAGCAGCCAAGATGGGGAGGGTCCTGGGGCCAACGTCCTGACTTTC	CASSQDGEGPGANVLTF
-	TRBV6-5	-	TRBJ1-1	TGTGCCAGCAGTTACTCCAGGGAGAAAGCTTTCTTT	CASSYSREKAFF
-	TRBV27	few	TRBJ2-5	TGTGCCAGCAGAATAATCCCCCGGGGGGAGACCCAGTACTTC	CASRIIPRGETQYF
TRBD1	TRBV7-7	many	TRBJ2-1	TGTGCTAGCAGCTCCCCGACAGGGGGCTTTGAGCAGTTCTTC	CASSSPTGGFEQFF
TRBD2	TRBV15	once	TRBJ2-3	TGTGCCACCAGCAGCACTAGCGCGAGCACAGATACGCAGTATTTT	CATSSTSASTDTQYF
-	TRBV28	-	TRBJ1-5	TGTGCCAGCAGTTCGAGCTCGGCATTTAGCAATCAGCCCCAGCATTTT	CASSSSSAFSNQPQHF
-	TRBV11-2	-	TRBJ2-1	TGTGCCAGCAGCCCCAACAATGAGCAGTTCTTC	CASSPNNEQFF
-	TRBV11-2	few	TRBJ1-2	TGTGCCAGCAGCCTGATGGCCCCTAACTATGGCTACACCTTC	CASSLMAPNYGYTF
TRBD1	TRBV5-5	-	TRBJ2-2	TGTGCCAGCAGCTGGCGAGGGAACCAGGGGGCGAACACCGGGGAGCTGTTTTTT	CASSWRGNQGANTGELFF
-	TRBV6-1	few	TRBJ2-2	TGTGCCAGCAGCCGACTAGCGAACACCGGGGAGCTGTTTTTT	CASSRLANTGELFF
TRBD2	TRBV9	-	TRBJ2-3	TGTGCCAGCAGCCCCAGCGGGGGGGCCCGGGCAGATACGCAGTATTTT	CASSPSGGARADTQYF
TRBD1	TRBV12-5	-	TRBJ1-5	TGTGCTAGTGGTTTGGTACAAGGGGGCTTGGGAAGCAATCAGCCCCAGCATTTT	CASGLVQGGLGSNQPQHF
TRBD2	TRBV27	few	TRBJ2-1	TGTGCCAGCAGTTTCAGCGGGAGGTTGAACAATGAGCAGTTCTTC	CASSFSGRLNNEQFF
TRBD2	TRBV11-2	once	TRBJ2-5	TGTGCCAGCAGCTTCGGGCGGGGGGGCCGCATGGAGACCCAGTACTTC	CASSFGRGGRMETQYF
-	TRBV6-1	-	TRBJ1-2	TGTGCCAGCAGTGAGCAGGGGCTGGGTGGCTACACCTTC	CASSEQGLGGYTF
TRBD1	TRBV6-5	few	TRBJ2-7	TGTGCCAGCAGGAAAGGGACAGGGAGGCAGTACTTC	CASRKGTGRQYF
-	TRBV19	-	TRBJ2-3	TGTGCCAGTCGGGCCCCCACAGATACGCAGTATTTT	CASRAPTDTQYF
-	TRBV11-2	-	TRBJ2-7	TGTGCCAGCAGCTTAATCGGTAGCGGACCCACCTCCTACGAGCAGTACTTC	CASSLIGSGPTSYEQYF